This TCR beta chain derives from a study of metastatic and nonmetastatic thyroid tumors. Whole-study context: Repertoires were compared across blood and tumor or nodule tissue from malignant and benign thyroid patients.

Each patient came to thyroid surgery without any prior treatment (of any kind). MiXCR was used by TCRdb to re-call the PCR reads. The sample lists roughly 89,000 clones, around an eighth occurring once. General study findings and limits: Across blood and tumor, TCR beta diversity in malignant thyroid tumors was reportedly significantly higher than in benign nodules.

Germline V CDR1 and CDR2: LGHDT, YNNKEL (reference sequence). With 2 bases removed from V and 6 bases from J, the gap between germline ends came to 8 bases. CDR3 length: 13 residues. This clone was seen ten or more times. What it binds is unknown. Sequenced material: tumor tissue. This rearrangement joins TRBV3-1 to TRBJ2-1; D remains ambiguous. The clonotype originates from a female donor with papillary thyroid cancer or a benign thyroid nodule (not recorded which). Some clones in this sample may be carry-over from other donors' samples. This chain's CDR3 is CASSQMIGNEQFF. The CDR3 DNA sequence: TGTGCCAGCAGCCAAATGATAGGCAATGAGCAGTTCTTC.